This T cell receptor beta chain stems from a study of blood T cell repertoires in COVID-19. Background on the study: Acute-phase and convalescent COVID-19 samples originated in the United States, Italy and Spain. PBMCs, B-cell-depleted T cells, or T cells provided the cDNA or gDNA that made up the material.

Germline-derived CDR1 and CDR2 are SGHRS and YFSETQ. This CDR3 has 14 amino acids. Trimming removed 4 bases at V and 6 bases at J, with 14 bases between. Authors' analysis steps: The authors estimated nucleated cell counts from reference gene primer amplification. The data were produced by immunoSEQ multiplex PCR, yet TCRdb's version contains in-frame clones alone and is incomplete. Clonal size and the V and J genes are those of that table, whereas D and trimming came from the DNA. The table has over 75,000 clones, 75% to 90% seen once. This chain links TRBV5-1 with TRBJ2-1; D is undetermined. The TCR originated in a woman older than 75 with active or convalescent COVID-19. Sequenced material: peripheral blood. The chain's CDR3 is CASSPPSVRNEQFF. In DNA form, the CDR3 reads TGCGCCAGCAGCCCCCCCTCGGTCCGCAATGAGCAGTTCTTC.